The clone carrying this T cell receptor beta chain was counted ten times or more. The antigen remains undetermined. V was clipped by 3 bases and J by 5 bases; unmatched bases: 8. CDR1 and CDR2 (germline): SGHRS, YFSETQ. This CDR3 is built from 16 residues. This record comes from a study of identical twins. Study observations and caveats: Where beta out-of-frame sequences were concerned, excess twin sharing was weaker.

Template switching added a universal primer binding site, and final cDNA carried unique molecular identifiers. TCRdb reprocessed the 5' RACE reads via MiXCR and lists one record per CDR3 protein. The sample shows hundreds of thousands of distinct CDR3 sequences, around 8.3% of them seen only once. This sample was shared with a second study, whose subject was yellow fever vaccine responses in identical twins.

The sequence was obtained from a woman between 18 and 30 years old in good health. Sequencing was done on a sample of PBMCs. The chain couples TRBV5-1 to TRBJ2-1; 10 bases match TRBD2. The CDR3 nucleotides are TGCGCCAGCAGCTCCGCACTAGCGGGATGGAACAATGAGCAGTTCTTC. Protein: CASSSALAGWNNEQFF.